This TCR beta chain was recovered during a study of blood T cell repertoires in COVID-19. For the study at large: Acute and convalescent COVID-19 samples came from the United States, Italy and Spain. Sources were T cells, B-cell-depleted T cells, or PBMCs; the material itself was cDNA or gDNA.

With 0 bases removed from V and 0 bases from J, the gap between germline ends came to 9 bases. Germline CDR1 is GTSNPN and CDR2 is SVGIG (reference sequence). The CDR3 is 15 amino acids. This clone was found many times. Original processing methods: Amplification of reference gene primers provided the estimated nucleated cell counts. Here immunoSEQ multiplex PCR was the method, and the copy in TCRdb shows in-frame clones only, minus some. V, J and clone size reflect that table, while D and trimming were determined from the DNA. This sample yields 150,000 to 200,000 clones, of which 82% are seen a single time; about 8% belongs to the top ten.

The source of this sequence is an older woman with acute or convalescent COVID-19. The chain couples TRBV30 to TRBJ1-5; no firm D call. Sequencing input: peripheral blood. The CDR3 sequence is CAWSVEGHSNQPQHF. CDR3 coding DNA: TGTGCCTGGAGTGTGGAGGGCCATAGCAATCAGCCCCAGCATTTT. Together with reference TRBV30 and TRBJ1-5, the CDR3 gives the full variable domain: SQTIHQWPATLVQPVGSPLSLECTVEGTSNPNLYWYRQAAGRGLQLLFYSVGIGQISSEVPQNLSASRPQDRQFILSSKKLLLSDSGFYLCAWSVEGHSNQPQHFGDGTRLSIL.